One T cell receptor beta chain is described in this entry. Its antigen is unidentified. The entry originates in a study of T cells after posttransplantation cyclophosphamide. Study-wide results and limits: After PTCy, TRB diversity resembled that of CNI/methotrexate controls. Later blood repertoires were often dominated by clones from the donor CD8+ memory compartment.

Peripheral blood was collected from the related graft donor on the marrow donation day. The naive gate required viable CD3+CD4+ or CD3+CD8+ cells with CCR7+CD45RA+CD45RO-CD95-CD27+CD28+ phenotype. The V gene's germline CDR1 is SGHNT and CDR2 YYREEE (reference sequence). CDR3 length equals 14 residues. Trimming took 0 bases from V and 4 from J, leaving 7 bases between them. Assay used: immunoSEQ multiplex PCR; TCRdb lists only in-frame clones, some missing. This repertoire shows 11,000 or so clones, 85% to 95% found once; its top ten account for roughly 0.3%. The sequencing input was naive CD8+ T cells sorted from PBMCs. The source is a man aged 25-45 years in good health and a related stem cell transplant donor. The rearrangement uses TRBV5-4 and TRBJ2-2; no clear D. The CDR3 DNA reads TGTGCCAGCAGCTTGGCGACGGGCACCGGGGAGCTGTTTTTT. Translating it yields CASSLATGTGELFF.